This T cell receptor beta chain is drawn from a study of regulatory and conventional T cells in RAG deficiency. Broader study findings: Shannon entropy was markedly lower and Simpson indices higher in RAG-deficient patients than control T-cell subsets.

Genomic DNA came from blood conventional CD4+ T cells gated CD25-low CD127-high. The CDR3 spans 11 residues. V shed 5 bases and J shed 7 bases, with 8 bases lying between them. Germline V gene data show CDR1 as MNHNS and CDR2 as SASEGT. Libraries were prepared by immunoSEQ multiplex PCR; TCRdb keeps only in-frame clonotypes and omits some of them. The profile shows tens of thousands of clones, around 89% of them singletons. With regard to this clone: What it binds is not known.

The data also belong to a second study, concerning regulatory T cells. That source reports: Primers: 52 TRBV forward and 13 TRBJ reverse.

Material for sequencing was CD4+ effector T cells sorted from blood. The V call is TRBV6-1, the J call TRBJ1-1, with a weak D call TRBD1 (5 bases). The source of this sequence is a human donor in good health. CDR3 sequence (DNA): TGTGCCAGCAGTTACCAGGGTGAAGCTTTCTTT. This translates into CASSYQGEAFF.